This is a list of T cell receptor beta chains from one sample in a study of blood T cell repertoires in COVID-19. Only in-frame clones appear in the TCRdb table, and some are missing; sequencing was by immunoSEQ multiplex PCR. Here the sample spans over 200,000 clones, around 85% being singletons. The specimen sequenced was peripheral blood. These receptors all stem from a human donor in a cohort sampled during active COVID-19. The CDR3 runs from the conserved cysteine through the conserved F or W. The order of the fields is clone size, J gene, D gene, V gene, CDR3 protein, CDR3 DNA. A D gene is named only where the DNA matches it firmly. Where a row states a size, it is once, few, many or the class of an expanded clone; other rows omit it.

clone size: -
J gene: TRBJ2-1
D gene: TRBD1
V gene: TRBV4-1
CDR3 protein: CASSQAGGQFF
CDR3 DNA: TGCGCCAGCAGCCAAGCAGGGGGGCAGTTCTTC

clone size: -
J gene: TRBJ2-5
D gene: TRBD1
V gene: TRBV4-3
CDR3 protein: CASSQVSGQGVQKTQYF
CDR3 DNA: TGCGCCAGCAGCCAAGTTTCGGGACAGGGTGTTCAAAAGACCCAGTACTTC

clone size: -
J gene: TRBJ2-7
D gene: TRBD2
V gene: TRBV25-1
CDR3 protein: CASSEYLAGGHEQYF
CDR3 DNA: TGTGCCAGCAGTGAATACCTAGCGGGTGGACACGAGCAGTACTTC

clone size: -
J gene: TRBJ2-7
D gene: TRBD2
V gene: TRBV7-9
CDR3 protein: CASSLGGRPEEQYF
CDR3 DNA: TGTGCCAGCAGCTTAGGCGGGAGGCCCGAGGAGCAGTACTTC

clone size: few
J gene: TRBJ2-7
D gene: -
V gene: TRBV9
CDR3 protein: CASSVLADPREQYF
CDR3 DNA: TGTGCCAGCAGCGTCCTAGCCGACCCCCGGGAGCAGTACTTC

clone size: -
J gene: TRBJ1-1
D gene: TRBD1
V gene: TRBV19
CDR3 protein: CASSRTGGLNTEAFF
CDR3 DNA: TGTGCCAGTAGCCGGACAGGGGGCTTGAACACTGAAGCTTTCTTT

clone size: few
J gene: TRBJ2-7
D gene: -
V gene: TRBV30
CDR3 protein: CAWSTAYEQYF
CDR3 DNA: TGTGCCTGGAGTACGGCCTACGAGCAGTACTTC

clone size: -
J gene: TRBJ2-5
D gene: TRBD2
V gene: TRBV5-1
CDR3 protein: CASSYSGSGLAGGETQYF
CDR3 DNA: TGCGCCAGCAGCTACTCTGGGTCGGGACTAGCGGGAGGAGAGACCCAGTACTTC

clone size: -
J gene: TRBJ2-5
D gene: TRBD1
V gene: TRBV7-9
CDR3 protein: CASSYTQGDQETQYF
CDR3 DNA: TGTGCCAGCAGCTACACACAGGGGGATCAAGAGACCCAGTACTTC

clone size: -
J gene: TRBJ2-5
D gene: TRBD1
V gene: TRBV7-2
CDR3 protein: CASSLYRGVETQYF
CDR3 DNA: TGTGCCAGCAGCTTGTACAGGGGGGTGGAGACCCAGTACTTC

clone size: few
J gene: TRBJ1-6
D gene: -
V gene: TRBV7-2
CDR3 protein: CASSLGRNSPLHF
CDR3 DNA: TGTGCCAGCAGCTTAGGTCGGAATTCACCCCTCCACTTT

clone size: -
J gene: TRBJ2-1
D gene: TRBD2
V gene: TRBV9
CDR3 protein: CASSVGQTSGWGNEQFF
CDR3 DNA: TGTGCCAGCAGCGTAGGACAGACTAGCGGGTGGGGCAATGAGCAGTTCTTC

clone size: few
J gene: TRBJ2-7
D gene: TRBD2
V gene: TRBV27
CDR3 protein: CASSLSDGGDEQYF
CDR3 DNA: TGTGCCAGCAGTTTATCAGATGGGGGGGACGAGCAGTACTTC

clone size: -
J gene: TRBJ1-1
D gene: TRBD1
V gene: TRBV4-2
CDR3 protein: CASSQSGTGSTEAFF
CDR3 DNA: TGTGCCAGCAGCCAGTCCGGGACAGGGTCCACTGAAGCTTTCTTT

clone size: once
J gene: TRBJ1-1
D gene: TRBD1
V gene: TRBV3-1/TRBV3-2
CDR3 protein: CASSQGRTRGDTEAFF
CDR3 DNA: TGTGCCAGCAGCCAGGGACGCACCAGGGGGGACACTGAAGCTTTCTTT

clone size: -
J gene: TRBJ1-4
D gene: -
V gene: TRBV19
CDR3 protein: CASSIWQGNEKLFF
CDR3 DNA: TGTGCCAGTAGTATATGGCAGGGGAACGAAAAACTGTTTTTT

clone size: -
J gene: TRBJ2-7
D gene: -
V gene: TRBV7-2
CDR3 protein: CASSQRRESYEQYF
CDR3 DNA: TGTGCCAGCAGCCAACGGAGGGAATCCTACGAGCAGTACTTC

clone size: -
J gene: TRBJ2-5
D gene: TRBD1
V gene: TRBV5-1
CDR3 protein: CASSFQGASTGETQYF
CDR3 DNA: TGCGCCAGCAGCTTTCAGGGGGCTTCGACAGGTGAGACCCAGTACTTC

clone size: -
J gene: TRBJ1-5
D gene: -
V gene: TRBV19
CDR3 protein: CASRGQGGEQPQHF
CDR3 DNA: TGTGCCAGTAGAGGGCAGGGAGGAGAACAGCCCCAGCATTTT

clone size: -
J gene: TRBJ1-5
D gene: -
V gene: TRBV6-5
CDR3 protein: CASKIGRGSNQPQHF
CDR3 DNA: TGTGCCAGCAAGATCGGTAGGGGGAGCAATCAGCCCCAGCATTTT

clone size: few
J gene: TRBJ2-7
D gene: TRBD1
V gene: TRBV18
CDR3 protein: CASSPRDSYEQYF
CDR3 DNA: TGTGCCAGCTCTCCCCGGGACAGCTACGAGCAGTACTTC

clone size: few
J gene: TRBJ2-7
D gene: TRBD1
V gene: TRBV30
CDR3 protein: CAWSFGTGDYEQYF
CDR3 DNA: TGTGCCTGGAGTTTCGGGACAGGGGACTACGAGCAGTACTTC

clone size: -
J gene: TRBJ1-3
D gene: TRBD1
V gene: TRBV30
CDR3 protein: CACPTGTGNTIYF
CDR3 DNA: TGTGCCTGCCCGACAGGGACTGGAAACACCATATATTTT

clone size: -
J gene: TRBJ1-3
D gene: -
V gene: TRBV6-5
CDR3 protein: CASSVTAYSGNTIYF
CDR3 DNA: TGTGCCAGCTCCGTGACAGCTTACTCTGGAAACACCATATATTTT

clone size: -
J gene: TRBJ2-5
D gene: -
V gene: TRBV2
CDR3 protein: CASSERELQETQYF
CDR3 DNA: TGTGCCAGCAGTGAACGGGAACTCCAAGAGACCCAGTACTTC

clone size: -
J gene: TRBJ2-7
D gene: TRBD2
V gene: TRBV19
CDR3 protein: CASSIDMGTSGRYEQYF
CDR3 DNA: TGTGCCAGTAGTATAGATATGGGGACTAGCGGGAGATACGAGCAGTACTTC

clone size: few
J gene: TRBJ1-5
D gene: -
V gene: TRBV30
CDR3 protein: CAWSVVRGRQPQHF
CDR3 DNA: TGTGCCTGGAGTGTAGTCAGGGGACGTCAGCCCCAGCATTTT

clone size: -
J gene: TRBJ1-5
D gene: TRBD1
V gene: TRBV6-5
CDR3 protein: CASSYGQGSNQPQHF
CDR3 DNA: TGTGCCAGCAGTTATGGACAGGGGAGCAATCAGCCCCAGCATTTT

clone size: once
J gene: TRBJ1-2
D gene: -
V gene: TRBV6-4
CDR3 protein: CASSEQGRGYTF
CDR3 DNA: TGTGCCAGCAGTGAGCAGGGGCGCGGCTACACCTTC

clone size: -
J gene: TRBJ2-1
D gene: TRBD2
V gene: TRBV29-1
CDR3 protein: CSVYLAVSYNEQFF
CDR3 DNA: TGCAGCGTGTATCTAGCGGTCTCCTACAATGAGCAGTTCTTC

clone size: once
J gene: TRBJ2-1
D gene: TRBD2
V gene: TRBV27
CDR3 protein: CASSKSGRGYNEQFF
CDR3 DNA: TGTGCCAGCAGTAAAAGCGGGAGGGGCTACAATGAGCAGTTCTTC

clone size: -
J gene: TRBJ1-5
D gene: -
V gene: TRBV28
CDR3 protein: CATDGGPDSNQPQHF
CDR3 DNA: TGTGCCACCGACGGCGGGCCAGATAGCAATCAGCCCCAGCATTTT

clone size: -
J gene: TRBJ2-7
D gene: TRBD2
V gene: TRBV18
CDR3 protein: CASSPDLAVLTYEQYF
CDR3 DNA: TGTGCCAGCTCACCCGACCTAGCGGTCCTAACCTACGAGCAGTACTTC

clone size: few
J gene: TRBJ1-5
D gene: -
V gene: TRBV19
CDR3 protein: CASSARVQPQHF
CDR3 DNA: TGTGCCAGTAGTGCCAGGGTTCAGCCCCAGCATTTT

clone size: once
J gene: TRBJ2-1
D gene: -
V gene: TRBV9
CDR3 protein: CASSGSAYTYNEQFF
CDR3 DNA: TGTGCCAGCAGTGGCTCAGCGTACACCTACAATGAGCAGTTCTTC

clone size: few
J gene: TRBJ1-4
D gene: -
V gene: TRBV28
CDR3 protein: CASSFGRRVEKLFF
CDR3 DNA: TGTGCCAGCAGTTTTGGGCGGCGGGTTGAAAAACTGTTTTTT

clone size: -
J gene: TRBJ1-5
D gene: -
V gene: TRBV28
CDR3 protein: CASSWTDHNQPQHF
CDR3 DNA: TGTGCCAGCAGCTGGACAGACCACAATCAGCCCCAGCATTTT

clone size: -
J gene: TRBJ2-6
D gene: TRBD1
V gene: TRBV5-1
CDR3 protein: CASSLAGGAGANVLTF
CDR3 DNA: TGCGCCAGCAGCTTGGCAGGGGGCGCTGGGGCCAACGTCCTGACTTTC

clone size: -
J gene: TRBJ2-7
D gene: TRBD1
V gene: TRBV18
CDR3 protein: CASSPSQRQGAYEQYF
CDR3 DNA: TGTGCCAGCTCACCAAGTCAAAGGCAGGGGGCTTACGAGCAGTACTTC

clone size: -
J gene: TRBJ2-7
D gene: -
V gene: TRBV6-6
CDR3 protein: CASSFIGTADYEQYF
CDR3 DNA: TGTGCCAGCAGCTTCATAGGGACTGCAGACTACGAGCAGTACTTC

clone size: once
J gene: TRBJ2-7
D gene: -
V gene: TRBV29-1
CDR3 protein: CSVIAGGDSPSYEQYF
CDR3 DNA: TGCAGCGTGATCGCCGGGGGGGACAGTCCCTCCTACGAGCAGTACTTC